The 7 T cell receptor beta chains reported below all come from one sample, sequenced in a study of beta chain features in type 1 diabetes. Antigens for these TCRs are unknown. Study-level points and caveats: Among patients with Type 1 diabetes, TCRB CDR3s were moderately but significantly shorter in every one of the four CD4+ subsets.

cDNA synthesis used the whole RNA isolate, giving expressed TCRB sequences. Using immunoSEQ multiplex PCR, the repertoire was profiled, and TCRdb retains in-frame clones only, with some absent. The table has fewer than 300,000 clones, 11% seen once. The source material was naive CD4+ T cells from blood. The receptors were sampled from a man between 25 and 39 years old with type 1 diabetes.

The sample holds a few counts of this clone. V usage is TRBV2 and J usage is TRBJ2-1, with TRBD1 as a possible D gene (5 bases). The CDR3 is 14 residues long. V shed 3 bases and J shed 5 bases, with 11 bases lying between them. Germline CDR1 and CDR2: SNHLY and FYNNEI. CDR3 nucleotides: TGTGCCAGCAGTGACCGGACACCTAACAATGAGCAGTTCTTC. Protein sequence: CASSDRTPNNEQFF.

This clone turned up a few times. The gene calls are TRBV9 and TRBJ1-1, with 8 positions matching TRBD1. The CDR3 covers 15 residues. Germline CDR1 and CDR2: SGDLS and YYNGEE. Trimming took 3 bases from V and 3 from J; bases not matched to a gene: 7. The CDR3 nucleotides are TGTGCCAGCAGCGCCCGGACAGGGTTGGACACTGAAGCTTTCTTT. Its protein is CASSARTGLDTEAFF.

This clone was seen only a few times. The J gene is TRBJ1-1, the V gene TRBV28; the D gene is possibly TRBD1 (6 bases). The germline V gene has CDR1 MDHEN and CDR2 SYDVKM. Trimming took off 6 bases at V and 3 bases at J, with 20 bases between the two ends. This CDR3 contains 16 residues. CDR3 protein: CASSPGHVRRDTEAFF. CDR3 DNA sequence: TGTGCCAGCAGCCCGGGACACGTGCGTAGGGACACTGAAGCTTTCTTT.

The chain joins TRBV28 to TRBJ2-4, with 7 bases identical to TRBD1. The CDR3 consists of 16 residues. With V trimmed by 3 bases and J by 0 bases, 5 bases remained unmatched. Germline loops: CDR1 MDHEN, CDR2 SYDVKM. Written as DNA, the CDR3 is TGTGCCAGCAGTTTCGGGACAGTCCTAGCCAAAAACATTCAGTACTTC. Translation: CASSFGTVLAKNIQYF.

This clone has more than one count but fewer than ten. The rearrangement uses TRBV7-9 and TRBJ2-1; tentatively, D is TRBD2 (5 bases). With 1 base removed from V and 9 bases from J, the gap between germline ends came to 16 bases. From germline, CDR1 is SEHNR and CDR2 FQNEAQ (reference sequence). The CDR3 runs 15 residues. As DNA, the CDR3 is TGTGCCAGCAGCTTAGGCGGTTCCCCTCGGGGTGAGCAGTTCTTC. Amino acids: CASSLGGSPRGEQFF. Full variable domain (remainder filled in from reference TRBV7-9 and TRBJ2-1): DTGVSQNPRHKITKRGQNVTFRCDPISEHNRLYWYRQTLGQGPEFLTYFQNEAQLEKSRLLSDRFSAERPKGSFSTLEIQRTEQGDSAMYLCASSLGGSPRGEQFFGPGTRLTVL.

The rearrangement uses TRBV20-1 and TRBJ2-1; a weak D match, TRBD1 (6 bases). CDR1 is DFQATT and CDR2 is SNEGSKA in the germline V gene (reference sequence). This CDR3 is 11 amino acids long. Trimming pared 7 bases from V and 6 bases from J, leaving 10 bases between. CDR3 DNA sequence: TGCAGTGGGGGGCTAGCCAATGAGCAGTTCTTC. Translated: CSGGLANEQFF.

There are a few counts of this clone. The chain employs TRBV5-1 and TRBJ2-1, with 8 nucleotides matching TRBD2. The CDR3 consists of 14 residues. Losses at the gene ends were 4 bases for V and 5 bases for J; bases not matched to a gene: 5. Germline V gives CDR1 SGHRS, CDR2 YFSETQ. CDR3 region: CASSLIAGNNEQFF. As DNA, the CDR3 is TGCGCCAGCAGCCTGATAGCGGGGAACAATGAGCAGTTCTTC.